This TCR beta chain was recorded in a study of T cells in Graves' hyperthyroidism and ophthalmopathy. Points from the study as a whole: The model identified upcoming ophthalmopathy a median approximately six months ahead of onset.

This clonotype was seen at least ten times. Its antigen is still unknown. Amplified TCR beta CDR3 regions derived from RNA transcripts. Researchers ran a first-round RT-PCR on the TCR CDR3 using the HTBI primer set. TCRdb independently ran MiXCR on the multiplex PCR reads; one entry per CDR3 protein. The sample contains a few hundred thousand distinct CDR3 sequences, roughly 15% of which appear only once. This CDR3 is built from 13 residues. Germline V CDR1 and CDR2: MDHEN, SYDVKM. V lost 3 bases and J 6 bases, leaving 12 bases between the germline ends. V gene TRBV28 combines with J gene TRBJ2-7; tentatively, D is TRBD1 or TRBD2 (5 bases each). This receptor was identified in a woman under 40 with Graves' ophthalmopathy. The sample taken for sequencing was blood. CDR3 in DNA: TGTGCCAGCAGTTTTTTGGGGGTTCCCGAGCAGTACTTC. Amino acid sequence: CASSFLGVPEQYF.